The TCR beta chain under discussion was sequenced for a study of blood T cell repertoires in COVID-19. Original methodology: Estimates of nucleated cell counts were drawn from the amplification of reference gene primers. Libraries were prepared by immunoSEQ multiplex PCR; TCRdb keeps only in-frame clonotypes and omits some of them. V and J calls and clone size are those listed in that table; D and trimming were worked out from the DNA. The sample has about 210,000 clones, around four fifths seen once. In germline, CDR1 is SNHLY, CDR2 FYNNEI. The trim removed 7 bases at V and 0 bases at J, leaving 9 bases unmatched. There are 16 residues in the CDR3. This clone was seen a few times.

V usage is TRBV2 and J usage is TRBJ1-2, with 9 positions matching TRBD1. This receptor was identified in a woman in her thirties or forties with active or convalescent COVID-19. Sequences were obtained from peripheral blood. Here the CDR3 DNA reads TGTGCCAGCATCCTACCGGGACAGGGATCTAACTATGGCTACACCTTC. It encodes CASILPGQGSNYGYTF. The full variable domain, completed using reference TRBV2 and TRBJ1-2, is EPEVTQTPSHQVTQMGQEVILRCVPISNHLYFYWYRQILGQKVEFLVSFYNNEISEKSEIFDDQFSVERPDGSNFTLKIRSTKLEDSAMYFCASILPGQGSNYGYTFGSGTRLTVV.